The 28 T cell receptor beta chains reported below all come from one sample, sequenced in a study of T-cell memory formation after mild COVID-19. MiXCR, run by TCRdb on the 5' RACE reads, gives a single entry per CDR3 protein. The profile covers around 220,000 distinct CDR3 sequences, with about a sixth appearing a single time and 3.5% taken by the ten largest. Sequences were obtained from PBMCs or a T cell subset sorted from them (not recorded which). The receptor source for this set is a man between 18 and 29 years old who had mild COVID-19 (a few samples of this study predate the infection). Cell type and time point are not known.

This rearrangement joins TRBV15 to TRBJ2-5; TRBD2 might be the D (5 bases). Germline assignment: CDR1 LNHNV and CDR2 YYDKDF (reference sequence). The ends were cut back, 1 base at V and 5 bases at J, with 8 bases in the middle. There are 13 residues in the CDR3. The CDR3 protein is CATSRGGSETQYF. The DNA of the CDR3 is TGTGCCACCAGCAGAGGAGGGTCGGAGACCCAGTACTTC.

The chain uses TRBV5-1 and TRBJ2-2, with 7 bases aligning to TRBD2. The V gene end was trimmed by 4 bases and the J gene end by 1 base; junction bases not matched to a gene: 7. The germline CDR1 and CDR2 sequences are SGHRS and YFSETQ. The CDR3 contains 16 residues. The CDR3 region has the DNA TGCGCCAGCAGCCCGTCCCCGGGGGGGAACACCGGGGAGCTGTTTTTT. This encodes CASSPSPGGNTGELFF.

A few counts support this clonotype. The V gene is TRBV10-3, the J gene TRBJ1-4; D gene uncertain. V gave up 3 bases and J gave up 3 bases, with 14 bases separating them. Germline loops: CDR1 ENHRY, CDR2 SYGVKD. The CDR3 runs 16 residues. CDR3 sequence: CAISDTSGIANEKLFF. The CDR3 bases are TGTGCCATCAGTGACACCTCGGGGATCGCTAATGAAAAACTGTTTTTT.

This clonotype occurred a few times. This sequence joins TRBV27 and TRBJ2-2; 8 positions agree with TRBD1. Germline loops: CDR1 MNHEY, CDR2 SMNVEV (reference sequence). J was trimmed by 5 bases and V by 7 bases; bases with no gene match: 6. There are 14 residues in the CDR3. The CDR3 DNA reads TGTGCCAGCACCCCAGGGGGCACGACCGGGGAGCTGTTTTTT. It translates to CASTPGGTTGELFF.

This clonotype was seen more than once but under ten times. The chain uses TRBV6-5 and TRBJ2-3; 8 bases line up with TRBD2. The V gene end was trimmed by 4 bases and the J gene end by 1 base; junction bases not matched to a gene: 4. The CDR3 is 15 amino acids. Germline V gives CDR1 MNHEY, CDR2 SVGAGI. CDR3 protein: CASSFETSGTDTQYF. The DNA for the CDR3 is TGTGCCAGCAGTTTCGAGACTAGCGGCACAGATACGCAGTATTTT.

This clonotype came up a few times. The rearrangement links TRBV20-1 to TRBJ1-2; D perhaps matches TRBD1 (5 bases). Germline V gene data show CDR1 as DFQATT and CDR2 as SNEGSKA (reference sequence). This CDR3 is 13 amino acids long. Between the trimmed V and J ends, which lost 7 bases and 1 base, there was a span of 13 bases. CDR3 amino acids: CSGISGDNYGYTF. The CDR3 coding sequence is TGCAGTGGGATCTCGGGGGATAACTATGGCTACACCTTC.

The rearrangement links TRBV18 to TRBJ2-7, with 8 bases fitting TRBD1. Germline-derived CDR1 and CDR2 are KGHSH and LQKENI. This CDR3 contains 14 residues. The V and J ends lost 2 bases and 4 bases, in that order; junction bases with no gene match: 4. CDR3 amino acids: CASSPRTGRYEQYV. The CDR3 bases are TGTGCCAGCTCACCAAGGACAGGGAGGTACGAGCAGTACGTC.

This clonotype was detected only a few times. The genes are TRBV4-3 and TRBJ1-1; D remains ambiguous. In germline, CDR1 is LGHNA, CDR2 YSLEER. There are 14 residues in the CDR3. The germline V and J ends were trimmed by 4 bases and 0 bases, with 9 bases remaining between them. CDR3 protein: CASSLRLMNTEAFF. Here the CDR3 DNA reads TGCGCCAGCAGCCTCCGATTGATGAACACTGAAGCTTTCTTT.

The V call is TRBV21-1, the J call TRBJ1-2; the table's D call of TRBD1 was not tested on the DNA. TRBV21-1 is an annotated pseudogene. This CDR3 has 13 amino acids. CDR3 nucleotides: TGTGCCAGCAGCACCGGACAGGTCTATGGCTACACCTTC. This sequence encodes CASSTGQVYGYTF.

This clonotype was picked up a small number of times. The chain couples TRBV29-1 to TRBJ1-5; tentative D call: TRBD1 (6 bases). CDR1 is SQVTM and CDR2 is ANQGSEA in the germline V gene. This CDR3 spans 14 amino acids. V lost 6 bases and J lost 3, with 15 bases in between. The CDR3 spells CSVLEGEINQPQHF. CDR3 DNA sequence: TGCAGCGTCTTGGAGGGGGAAATCAATCAGCCCCAGCATTTT.

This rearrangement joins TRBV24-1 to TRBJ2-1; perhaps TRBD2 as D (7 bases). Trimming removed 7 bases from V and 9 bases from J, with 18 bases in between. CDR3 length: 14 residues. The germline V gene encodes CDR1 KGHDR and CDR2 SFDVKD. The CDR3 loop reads CATRGGAWDFEQFF. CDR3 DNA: TGTGCCACCAGGGGGGGGGCCTGGGATTTTGAGCAGTTCTTC.

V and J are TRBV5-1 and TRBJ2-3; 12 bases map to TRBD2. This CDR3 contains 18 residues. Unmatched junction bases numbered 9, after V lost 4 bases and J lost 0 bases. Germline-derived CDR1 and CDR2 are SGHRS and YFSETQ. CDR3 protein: CASSQGLAGGPSTDTQYF. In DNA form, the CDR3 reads TGCGCCAGCAGCCAGGGACTAGCGGGCGGACCTAGCACAGATACGCAGTATTTT.

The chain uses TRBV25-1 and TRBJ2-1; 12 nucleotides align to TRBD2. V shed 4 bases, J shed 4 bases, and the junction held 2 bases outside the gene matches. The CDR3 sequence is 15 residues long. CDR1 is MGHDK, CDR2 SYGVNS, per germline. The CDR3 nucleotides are TGTGCCAGCAGTGGTACTAGCGGGGGGTACAATGAGCAGTTCTTC. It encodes CASSGTSGGYNEQFF.

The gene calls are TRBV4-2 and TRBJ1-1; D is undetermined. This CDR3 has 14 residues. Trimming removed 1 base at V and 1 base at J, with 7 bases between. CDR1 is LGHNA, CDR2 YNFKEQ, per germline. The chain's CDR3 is CASSQVEGNTEAFF. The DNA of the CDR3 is TGTGCCAGCAGCCAAGTCGAGGGGAACACTGAAGCTTTCTTT.

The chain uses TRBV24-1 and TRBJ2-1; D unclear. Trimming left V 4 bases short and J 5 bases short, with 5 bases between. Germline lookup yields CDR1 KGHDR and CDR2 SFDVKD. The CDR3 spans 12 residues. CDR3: CATSEPDNEQFF. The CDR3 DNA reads TGTGCCACCAGTGAACCAGACAATGAGCAGTTCTTC.

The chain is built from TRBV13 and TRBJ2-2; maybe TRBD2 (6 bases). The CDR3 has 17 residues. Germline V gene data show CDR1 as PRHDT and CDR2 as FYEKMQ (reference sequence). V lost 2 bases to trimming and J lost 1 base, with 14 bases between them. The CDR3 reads CASSLSPLARNTGELFF. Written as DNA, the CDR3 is TGTGCCAGCAGCTTATCCCCCCTAGCGAGGAACACCGGGGAGCTGTTTTTT.

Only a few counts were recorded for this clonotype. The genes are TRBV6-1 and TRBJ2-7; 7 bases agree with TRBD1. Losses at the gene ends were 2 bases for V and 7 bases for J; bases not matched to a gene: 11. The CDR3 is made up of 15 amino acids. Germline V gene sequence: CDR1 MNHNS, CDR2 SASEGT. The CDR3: CASSEQGVNSVEQYF. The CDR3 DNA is TGTGCCAGCAGTGAACAGGGGGTGAACTCGGTGGAGCAGTACTTC.

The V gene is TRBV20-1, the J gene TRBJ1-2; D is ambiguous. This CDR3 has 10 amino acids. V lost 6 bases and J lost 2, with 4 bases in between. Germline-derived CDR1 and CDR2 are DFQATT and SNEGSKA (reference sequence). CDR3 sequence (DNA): TGCAGTGCGGACAACTATGGCTACACCTTC. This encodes CSADNYGYTF.

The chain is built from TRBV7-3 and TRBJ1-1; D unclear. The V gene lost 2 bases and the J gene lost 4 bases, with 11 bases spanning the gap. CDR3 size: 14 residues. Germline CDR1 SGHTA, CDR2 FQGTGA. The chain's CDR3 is CASSLVPRGTEAFF. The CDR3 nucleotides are TGTGCCAGCAGCTTAGTCCCTCGGGGCACTGAAGCTTTCTTT. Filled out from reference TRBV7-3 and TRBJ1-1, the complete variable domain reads GAGVSQTPSNKVTEKGKYVELRCDPISGHTALYWYRQSLGQGPEFLIYFQGTGAADDSGLPNDRFFAVRPEGSVSTLKIQRTERGDSAVYLCASSLVPRGTEAFFGQGTRLTVV.

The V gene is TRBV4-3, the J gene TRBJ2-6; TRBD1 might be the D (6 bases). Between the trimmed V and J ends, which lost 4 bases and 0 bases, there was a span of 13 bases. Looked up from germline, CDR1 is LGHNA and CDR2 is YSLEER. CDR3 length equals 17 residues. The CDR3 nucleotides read TGCGCCAGCAGCCCAGTGACAGGCAGCTCTGGGGCCAACGTCCTGACTTTC. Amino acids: CASSPVTGSSGANVLTF.

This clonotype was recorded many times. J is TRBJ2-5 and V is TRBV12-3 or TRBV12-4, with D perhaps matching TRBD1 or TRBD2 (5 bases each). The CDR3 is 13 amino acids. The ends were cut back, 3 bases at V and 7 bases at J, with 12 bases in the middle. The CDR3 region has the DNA TGTGCCAGCAGTTTCACTAGGGGTGCGACCCAGTACTTC. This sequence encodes CASSFTRGATQYF.

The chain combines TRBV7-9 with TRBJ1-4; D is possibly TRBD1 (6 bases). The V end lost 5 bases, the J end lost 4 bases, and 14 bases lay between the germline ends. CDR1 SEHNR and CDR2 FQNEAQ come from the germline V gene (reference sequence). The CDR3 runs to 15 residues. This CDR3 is CASSPRTAYNEKLFF. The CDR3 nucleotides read TGTGCCAGCAGCCCCCGGACAGCCTATAATGAAAAACTGTTTTTT.

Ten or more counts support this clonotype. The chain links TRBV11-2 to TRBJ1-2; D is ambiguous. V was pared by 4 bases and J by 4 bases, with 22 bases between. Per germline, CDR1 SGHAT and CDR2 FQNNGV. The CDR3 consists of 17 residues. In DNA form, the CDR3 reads TGTGCCAGCAGCTCGTTCCGTGCGGGAGGCTCGACCTATGGCTACACCTTC. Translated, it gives CASSSFRAGGSTYGYTF.

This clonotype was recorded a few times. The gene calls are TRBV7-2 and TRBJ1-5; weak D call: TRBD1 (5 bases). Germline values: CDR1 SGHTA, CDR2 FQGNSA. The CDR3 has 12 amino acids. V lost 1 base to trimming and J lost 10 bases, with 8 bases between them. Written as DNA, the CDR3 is TGTGCCAGCAGCTTAGACGGGGGACCCCAGCATTTT. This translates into CASSLDGGPQHF.

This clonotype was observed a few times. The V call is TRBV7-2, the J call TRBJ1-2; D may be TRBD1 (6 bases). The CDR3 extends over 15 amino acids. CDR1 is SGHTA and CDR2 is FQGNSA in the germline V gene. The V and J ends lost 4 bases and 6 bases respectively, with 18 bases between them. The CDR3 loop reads CASSSYRVQGDGYTF. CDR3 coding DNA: TGTGCCAGCAGCTCATACAGGGTACAAGGCGATGGCTACACCTTC.

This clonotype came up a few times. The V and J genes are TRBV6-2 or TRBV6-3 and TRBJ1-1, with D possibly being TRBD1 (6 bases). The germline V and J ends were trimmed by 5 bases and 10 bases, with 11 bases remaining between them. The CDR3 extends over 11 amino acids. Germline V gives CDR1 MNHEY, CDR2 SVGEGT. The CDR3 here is CASSIRDTAFF. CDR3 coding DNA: TGTGCCAGCAGTATTCGGGACACAGCTTTCTTT.

The CDR3 region is CASSITRSSPLAFF. The CDR3 bases are TGTGCCAGTAGTATAACGAGGTCATCCCCCTTAGCTTTCTTT. This chain uses TRBV19 with TRBJ1-1; D is unclear. Germline lookup yields CDR1 LNHDA and CDR2 SQIVND (reference sequence). V lost 2 bases, J lost 10 bases, and 17 bases lay in between. The CDR3 contains 14 residues.

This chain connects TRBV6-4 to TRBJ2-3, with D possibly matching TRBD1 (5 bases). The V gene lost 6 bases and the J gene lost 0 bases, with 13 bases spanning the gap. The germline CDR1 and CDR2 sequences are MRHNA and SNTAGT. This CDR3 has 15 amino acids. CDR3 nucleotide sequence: TGTGCCAGCAGAGATGACAGACCTAGCACAGATACGCAGTATTTT. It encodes CASRDDRPSTDTQYF.